One sample yielded the 25 T cell receptor beta chains listed below, sequenced in a study of regulatory T cells (dated by TCRdb to the late 2010s). Study-wide findings and limitations: Hydrophobic residues at CDR3 positions 6 and 7 were enriched in conventional CD4+ T cells from CD3G-deficient patients, which suggests more self-reactive specificities.

These receptors are not linked to any known antigen. The library was made by the immunoSEQ multiplex PCR assay. In the multiplex PCR, 52 forward TRBV primers and 13 reverse TRBJ primers were used, and assay-based and computational corrections were applied for amplification bias. TCRdb carries this immuneACCESS record with in-frame sequences only. Its versions omit some clonotypes, under half of them owing to an unresolved V gene in the studies checked, with the rest unexplained. In this sample the table shows over 35,000 clones, roughly 90% of which occur a single time. About 2.5% of the sample comes from the top ten. The sequencing input was conventional CD4+ T cells sorted from blood. Every receptor here comes from a person aged 18 to 35 with CD3G deficiency.

The chain links TRBV18 to TRBJ2-1, with 10 bases identical to TRBD2. The V gene end was trimmed by 6 bases and the J gene end by 9 bases; junction bases not matched to a gene: 11. There are 15 residues in the CDR3. Germline CDR1 and CDR2: KGHSH and LQKENI. This CDR3 is CASSQGLAGVVEQFF. For the CDR3, the DNA is TGTGCCAGCTCCCAGGGGCTAGCGGGAGTGGTTGAGCAGTTCTTC.

The chain is built from TRBV18 and TRBJ2-5; tentatively, D is TRBD2 (5 bases). The CDR3 is 13 residues long. Germline CDR1 reads KGHSH; CDR2 reads LQKENI. Trimming cost V 8 bases and J 0 bases, with 10 bases left between them. The CDR3 DNA follows: TGTGCCAGCAGCCGGGGTCACCAAGAGACCCAGTACTTC. This encodes CASSRGHQETQYF.

This rearrangement joins TRBV7-9 to TRBJ2-7; 7 nucleotides align to TRBD1. Germline loops: CDR1 SEHNR, CDR2 FQNEAQ (reference sequence). V dropped 5 bases and J dropped 7; count of bases not matched to a gene: 5. This CDR3 is 12 amino acids long. For the CDR3, the DNA is TGTGCCAGCAGCCAGACAGGGCTGGAGCAGTACTTC. This sequence encodes CASSQTGLEQYF.

The chain employs TRBV28 and TRBJ1-2, with D uncertain. Germline lookup yields CDR1 MDHEN and CDR2 SYDVKM. The V gene lost 6 bases and the J gene lost 8 bases, with 22 bases spanning the gap. This CDR3 spans 15 amino acids. CDR3 loop: CASSRPDPGGEGYTF. CDR3 nucleotides: TGTGCCAGCAGCCGCCCTGACCCGGGCGGTGAAGGCTACACCTTC.

The V gene is TRBV10-3, the J gene TRBJ2-2, with D perhaps TRBD1 (5 bases). The CDR3 is 13 amino acids. Germline loops: CDR1 ENHRY, CDR2 SYGVKD. Deletions cut 6 bases from V and 3 bases from J, with 8 bases between. The DNA of the CDR3 is TGTGCCATCAGGGACACAGACACCGGGGAGCTGTTTTTT. Its translation is CAIRDTDTGELFF.

The genes are TRBV11-2 and TRBJ2-1; 7 bases agree with TRBD2. The CDR3 length is 14 residues. Germline loops: CDR1 SGHAT, CDR2 FQNNGV. V dropped 5 bases and J dropped 8; count of bases not matched to a gene: 9. CDR3 region: CASSRNSGGDEQFF. CDR3 in DNA: TGTGCCAGCAGCCGAAATTCTGGGGGGGATGAGCAGTTCTTC.

This clone ranks as medium-sized. J is TRBJ1-2 and V is TRBV6-6, with 9 bases that match TRBD1. The CDR3 is made up of 14 amino acids. Germline V lookup: CDR1 MNHNY, CDR2 SVGAGI (reference sequence). The V gene end was trimmed by 6 bases and the J gene end by 7 bases; junction bases not matched to a gene: 9. CDR3 residues: CASRTGGGGFGYTF. CDR3 DNA: TGTGCCAGCAGAACAGGGGGCGGAGGTTTTGGCTACACCTTC.

The chain has TRBV19 and TRBJ1-5, with 8 positions matching TRBD1. This CDR3 contains 16 residues. Germline V gene sequence: CDR1 LNHDA, CDR2 SQIVND (reference sequence). V shed 1 base, J shed 4 bases, and the junction held 6 bases outside the gene matches. CDR3 coding DNA: TGTGCCAGTAGTATAGGGCAGGGGGCGCGGAATCAGCCCCAGCATTTT. The encoded protein is CASSIGQGARNQPQHF.

The V call is TRBV7-2, the J call TRBJ2-1, with 9 bases aligning to TRBD2. Unmatched junction bases numbered 11, after V lost 5 bases and J lost 9 bases. The CDR3 has 15 residues. In germline, CDR1 is SGHTA, CDR2 FQGNSA. CDR3 sequence: CASSLGLAGGSEQFF. CDR3 nucleotides: TGTGCCAGCAGCCTAGGGCTGGCGGGGGGGAGTGAGCAGTTCTTC.

This clone came up a few times. The chain combines TRBV5-1 with TRBJ2-1; D is perhaps TRBD2 (5 bases). Germline CDR1 is SGHRS and CDR2 is YFSETQ. CDR3 length: 15 amino acids. Between the trimmed V and J ends, which lost 3 bases and 0 bases, there was a span of 10 bases. CDR3 protein: CASSSEGLSYNEQFF. Here the CDR3 DNA reads TGCGCCAGCAGCTCTGAGGGCCTCTCCTACAATGAGCAGTTCTTC.

The chain links TRBV5-1 to TRBJ2-3; D is possibly TRBD2 (5 bases). The CDR3 has 14 amino acids. Germline CDR1 is SGHRS and CDR2 is YFSETQ. V gave up 0 bases and J gave up 2 bases, with 7 bases separating them. The CDR3, as DNA: TGCGCCAGCAGCTTGGCGGGATTCACAGATACGCAGTATTTT. It codes for CASSLAGFTDTQYF.

The chain recombines TRBV5-1 with TRBJ2-2, with D perhaps TRBD1 (6 bases). This CDR3 has 14 residues. V lost 6 bases and J lost 1, with 10 bases in between. The V gene's germline CDR1 is SGHRS and CDR2 YFSETQ. The CDR3 is CASTAGENTGELFF. The CDR3 DNA reads TGCGCCAGCACGGCAGGGGAGAACACCGGGGAGCTGTTTTTT. Supplemented by reference TRBV5-1 and TRBJ2-2, the full variable domain reads KAGVTQTPRYLIKTRGQQVTLSCSPISGHRSVSWYQQTPGQGLQFLFEYFSETQRNKGNFPGRFSGRQFSNSRSEMNVSTLELGDSALYLCASTAGENTGELFFGEGSRLTVL.

The V gene is TRBV7-2, the J gene TRBJ2-7; possibly TRBD2 for D (5 bases). Germline lookup yields CDR1 SGHTA and CDR2 FQGNSA. The CDR3 extends over 14 amino acids. V was trimmed by 1 base and J by 6 bases, leaving 13 bases between them. In DNA form, the CDR3 reads TGTGCCAGCAGCTTAGGTCTAGCCACCGGCGAGCAGTACTTC. Amino acids: CASSLGLATGEQYF.

This clone was detected only once. V and J are TRBV6-1 and TRBJ2-4; tentatively, D is TRBD2 (6 bases). The CDR3 has 14 residues. Germline V gene data show CDR1 as MNHNS and CDR2 as SASEGT. Trimming removed 3 bases at V and 9 bases at J, with 15 bases between. The CDR3 DNA follows: TGTGCCAGCAGTGACGTGAGTTACGGGGGCATTCAGTACTTC. Encoded protein: CASSDVSYGGIQYF.

J is TRBJ1-1 and V is TRBV5-1; D remains unclear. Germline V lookup: CDR1 SGHRS, CDR2 YFSETQ. Trimming took 0 bases from V and 8 from J, leaving 14 bases between them. The CDR3 is 14 amino acids. CDR3 nucleotides: TGCGCCAGCAGCTTGGCCGGCGGGTTTGGGGAAGCTTTCTTT. Translating it yields CASSLAGGFGEAFF.

The rearrangement joins TRBV5-1 to TRBJ2-5; possibly TRBD1 or TRBD2 for D (5 bases each). The CDR3 covers 13 residues. V lost 3 bases and J lost 7, with 13 bases in between. Germline V gene sequence: CDR1 SGHRS, CDR2 YFSETQ. The CDR3 nucleotides are TGCGCCAGCAGCTCCACACCCGGGGCGACCCAGTACTTC. As protein: CASSSTPGATQYF.

The chain couples TRBV13 to TRBJ2-5; 8 positions agree with TRBD1. Germline lookup yields CDR1 PRHDT and CDR2 FYEKMQ (reference sequence). Unmatched junction bases numbered 12, after V lost 5 bases and J lost 1 base. There are 17 residues in the CDR3. CDR3 sequence (DNA): TGTGCCAGCAGCGCACGAAGGACAGGGAAAGGCCAAGAGACCCAGTACTTC. Amino acid sequence: CASSARRTGKGQETQYF.

The genes are TRBV5-1 and TRBJ2-3, with D tentatively TRBD2 (5 bases). Germline CDR1 SGHRS, CDR2 YFSETQ. V was trimmed by 3 bases and J by 3 bases, leaving 14 bases between them. This CDR3 is built from 15 residues. The CDR3 here is CASSWTGMITDTQYF. CDR3 coding DNA: TGCGCCAGCAGCTGGACGGGAATGATAACAGATACGCAGTATTTT. Full variable domain (remainder filled in from reference TRBV5-1 and TRBJ2-3): KAGVTQTPRYLIKTRGQQVTLSCSPISGHRSVSWYQQTPGQGLQFLFEYFSETQRNKGNFPGRFSGRQFSNSRSEMNVSTLELGDSALYLCASSWTGMITDTQYFGPGTRLTVL.

This clone was observed a single time. The V call is TRBV10-3, the J call TRBJ2-5, with TRBD1 matching over 10 bases. The CDR3 has 13 amino acids. V dropped 10 bases and J dropped 3; count of bases not matched to a gene: 5. Germline V CDR1 and CDR2: ENHRY, SYGVKD. The CDR3 reads CATAGTGEETQYF. DNA for the CDR3: TGTGCCACAGCCGGGACAGGGGAAGAGACCCAGTACTTC.

J is TRBJ1-3 and V is TRBV6-1; 7 positions match TRBD1. Germline CDR1 is MNHNS and CDR2 is SASEGT. V shed 3 bases, J shed 1 base, and the junction held 6 bases outside the gene matches. CDR3 length equals 16 residues. CDR3 in DNA: TGTGCCAGCAGTGATCCGAGGGGGCGATCTGGAAACACCATATATTTT. Translating gives CASSDPRGRSGNTIYF.

The chain recombines TRBV28 with TRBJ1-2; D is perhaps TRBD1 (5 bases). Per germline, CDR1 MDHEN and CDR2 SYDVKM. The CDR3 loop spans 12 amino acids. The ends were cut back, 6 bases at V and 7 bases at J, with 12 bases in the middle. In DNA, the CDR3 is TGTGCCAGCAGCGGGGCGAAGCCTGGCTACACCTTC. Translated, it gives CASSGAKPGYTF.

This rearrangement joins TRBV7-9 to TRBJ2-1; D may be TRBD2 (6 bases). The V and J ends lost 0 bases and 7 bases respectively, with 10 bases between them. Germline CDR1 reads SEHNR; CDR2 reads FQNEAQ (reference sequence). This CDR3 has 14 amino acids. DNA of the CDR3: TGTGCCAGCAGCTTAGCCGGGAGTCGGAATGAGCAGTTCTTC. The encoded protein is CASSLAGSRNEQFF.

The chain has TRBV10-2 and TRBJ1-1; 7 bases map to TRBD1. The trim removed 5 bases at V and 4 bases at J, leaving 7 bases unmatched. The CDR3 spans 14 residues. Looked up from germline, CDR1 is WSHSY and CDR2 is SAAADI. CDR3 sequence reads: CASSTQGGLTEAFF. The CDR3 DNA reads as TGCGCCAGCAGTACCCAGGGGGGGCTCACTGAAGCTTTCTTT.

The gene calls are TRBV5-1 and TRBJ2-5, with 12 bases matching TRBD2. Germline CDR1 is SGHRS and CDR2 is YFSETQ. The length of the CDR3 is 16 residues. With V trimmed by 2 bases and J by 4 bases, 6 bases remained unmatched. CDR3 loop: CASSLRTSGMGETQYF. The CDR3 bases are TGCGCCAGCAGCTTACGGACTAGCGGGATGGGAGAGACCCAGTACTTC.

The chain is built from TRBV30 and TRBJ1-1; tentatively, D is TRBD1 (5 bases). Germline V gene lookup returns CDR1 GTSNPN and CDR2 SVGIG (reference sequence). V lost 0 bases and J 7 bases, leaving 12 bases between the germline ends. The CDR3 is made up of 13 amino acids. As DNA, the CDR3 is TGTGCCTGGAGTGTTACAAGGGGAGGTGAAGCTTTCTTT. Translating it yields CAWSVTRGGEAFF.